A selection of T cell receptor beta chains follows, all from one sample in a study of T cells after yellow fever vaccination. From the 5' RACE reads, TCRdb called clonotypes with MiXCR, one entry per CDR3 protein. The sample contains nearly 550,000 distinct CDR3 sequences, over 15% of which appear only once. The source material was PBMCs, sampled 15 days after the yellow fever booster vaccination. These receptors all stem from a man aged 25-40 years who received the YFV17D yellow fever vaccine. The CDR3 runs from the conserved cysteine through the conserved F or W. D genes are given only for firm matches. Not all rows give a size; the values are once, few, many and, for expanded clones, a class.

j_call,cdr3_length,clone_size,d_call,v_call,cdr3_aa,cdr3_nt
TRBJ1-5,15,few,.,TRBV12-3/TRBV12-4,CASTPGAGAGQPQHF,TGTGCCAGCACCCCCGGCGCGGGGGCCGGACAGCCCCAGCATTTT
TRBJ2-3,15,.,.,TRBV5-1,CASSMIRYGPDTQYF,TGCGCCAGCAGCATGATAAGATACGGCCCAGATACGCAGTATTTT
TRBJ1-1,14,.,TRBD1,TRBV7-2,CASIDRGGLTEAFF,TGTGCCAGCATTGACAGGGGCGGATTGACTGAAGCTTTCTTT
TRBJ2-3,18,few,TRBD2,TRBV25-1,CASSPGTSGMWSTDTQYF,TGTGCCAGTTCACCTGGGACTAGCGGGATGTGGAGCACAGATACGCAGTATTTT
TRBJ2-2,14,.,TRBD1,TRBV12-3/TRBV12-4,CASSPGQDTGELFF,TGTGCCAGCAGTCCGGGACAGGACACCGGGGAGCTGTTTTTT
TRBJ2-5,17,.,TRBD2,TRBV6-1,CASSRGRTSGRMETQYF,TGTGCCAGCAGCCGAGGAAGGACTAGCGGGCGGATGGAGACCCAGTACTTC
TRBJ2-3,14,few,.,TRBV7-2,CASSSIPITDTQYF,TGTGCCAGCAGCTCAATCCCTATCACAGATACGCAGTATTTT
TRBJ1-1,14,.,.,TRBV7-2,CASSLPFVNTEAFF,TGTGCCAGCAGCTTACCCTTTGTGAACACTGAAGCTTTCTTT
TRBJ2-5,15,.,.,TRBV28,CASTKPLGGGETQYF,TGTGCCAGCACTAAACCCTTGGGGGGCGGTGAGACCCAGTACTTC
TRBJ2-2,12,few,.,TRBV30,CAWSPFQTRLFF,TGTGCCTGGAGCCCATTCCAGACTAGACTGTTTTTT
TRBJ2-5,14,few,.,TRBV5-6,CASSFGQVQETQYF,TGTGCCAGCAGCTTCGGGCAGGTACAAGAGACCCAGTACTTC
TRBJ2-4,16,few,TRBD2,TRBV7-2,CASSLKAGGFKNIQYF,TGTGCCAGCAGCTTAAAAGCGGGAGGGTTCAAAAACATTCAGTACTTC
TRBJ2-7,19,few,TRBD1,TRBV5-6,CASSSELRDRGRRAYEQYF,TGTGCCAGCAGCTCTGAACTTCGGGACAGGGGGCGTAGGGCCTACGAGCAGTACTTC
TRBJ2-2,13,.,.,TRBV4-3,CASSQATAGELFF,TGCGCCAGCAGCCAAGCCACGGCCGGGGAGCTGTTTTTT
TRBJ2-3,15,few,TRBD2,TRBV29-1,CSVVPLAEITDTQYF,TGCAGCGTCGTCCCACTAGCGGAGATCACAGATACGCAGTATTTT
TRBJ2-3,14,.,.,TRBV7-2,CASSLARAPDTQYF,TGTGCCAGCAGCTTAGCTCGGGCCCCAGATACGCAGTATTTT
TRBJ2-7,13,.,TRBD1,TRBV18,CASSGQGFREQYF,TGTGCCAGCTCAGGACAGGGTTTCCGCGAGCAGTACTTC
TRBJ2-7,12,.,.,TRBV7-9,CASSFSGPEQYF,TGTGCCAGCAGCTTTAGCGGACCAGAGCAGTACTTC
TRBJ2-2,14,few,.,TRBV5-1,CASRPRTAGGELFF,TGCGCCAGCAGACCTAGAACAGCAGGCGGGGAGCTGTTTTTT
TRBJ2-3,15,.,.,TRBV4-3,CASSLWGRSGSTQYF,TGCGCCAGCAGCCTGTGGGGGAGGTCCGGGAGTACGCAGTATTTT
TRBJ2-3,16,.,.,TRBV7-9,CASSLSQAITTDTQYF,TGTGCCAGCAGCTTAAGCCAGGCGATCACCACAGATACGCAGTATTTT
TRBJ2-6,17,.,.,TRBV14,CASSQVRGVSGANVLTF,TGTGCCAGCAGCCAAGTCCGAGGAGTCTCTGGGGCCAACGTCCTGACTTTC
TRBJ2-3,15,.,.,TRBV6-5,CASSYSTGAADTQYF,TGTGCCAGCAGTTACTCAACGGGAGCGGCAGATACGCAGTATTTT
TRBJ2-2,12,.,.,TRBV20-1,CCARAGAGELFF,TGCTGTGCTAGAGCCGGGGCCGGGGAGCTGTTTTTT
TRBJ1-6,15,few,.,TRBV5-1,CASSLVDRPNSPLHF,TGCGCCAGCAGCTTGGTAGACAGGCCGAATTCACCCCTCCACTTT
TRBJ2-7,16,few,TRBD1,TRBV12-3/TRBV12-4,CASSRTLDRGSHEQYF,TGTGCCAGCAGCCGTACCTTGGACAGGGGTTCCCACGAGCAGTACTTC
TRBJ2-2,13,few,.,TRBV7-9,CASSHSWTGELFF,TGTGCCAGCAGCCACTCTTGGACCGGGGAGCTGTTTTTT
TRBJ1-1,15,few,TRBD1,TRBV5-1,CASSSRQGWGTEAFF,TGCGCCAGCAGCTCGCGACAGGGATGGGGCACTGAAGCTTTCTTT
TRBJ2-1,14,.,.,TRBV3-1,CASSQVGLAGEQFF,TGTGCCAGCAGCCAAGTAGGGTTAGCCGGAGAGCAGTTCTTC
TRBJ2-5,13,few,.,TRBV6-2/TRBV6-3,CASSGFSQETQYF,TGTGCCAGCAGTGGGTTCTCCCAAGAGACCCAGTACTTC
TRBJ2-7,16,few,TRBD1,TRBV18,CASADPGQGNSYEQYF,TGTGCCAGCGCTGATCCGGGACAGGGGAACTCCTACGAGCAGTACTTC